This T cell receptor (beta chain) was profiled in a study of cytomegalovirus exposure and HLA in healthy donors. This PCR relied on a set of 60 Vbeta primers and 13 Jbeta primers. TCRdb's copy holds only in-frame clones and misses some; the assay was immunoSEQ multiplex PCR. In the table there are about 110,000 clones, roughly 85% of which are singletons. With respect to this clone: Its antigen remains unidentified.

The germline V gene encodes CDR1 SNHLY and CDR2 FYNNEI. This CDR3 is built from 13 residues. V lost 11 bases, J lost 0 bases, and 11 bases lay in between. Findings and limits, study-wide: Per published accounts, TCR beta sequences correctly predicted the HLA-A and HLA-B alleles of most subjects. Donors were assumed by presence/absence analyses to have roughly uniform sequencing depth.

This chain uses TRBV2 with TRBJ2-1; a possible D gene is TRBD1 (5 bases). The sequence was collected from a woman between 40 and 50 years old in good health and CMV-seronegative. Sequenced input: PBMCs. The DNA for the CDR3 is TGTGCCGTGGGGCCGAGCTCCTACAATGAGCAGTTCTTC. This translates into CAVGPSSYNEQFF.